This T cell receptor (beta chain) was identified in a study of T cells after posttransplantation cyclophosphamide (TCRdb year 2016). In the study overall: The study tracked T cell repertoire reconstitution by TRB sequencing after myeloablative bone marrow transplantation using posttransplantation cyclophosphamide as GVHD prophylaxis. Samples from 30 to 35 PTCy-treated patients, along with samples from 15 to 20 of their related bone marrow donors, underwent antigen receptor sequencing. Blood from all 35 or so PTCy patients who had 1-year posttransplant specimens underwent TRB sequencing. In 3 patients, up to 3 additional blood samples taken between 2 and 5.2 years after transplant also underwent TRB sequencing, as did pretransplant blood from a handful of patients. TRA and TRB clonality were tightly correlated in ten or so samples, so subsequent TCR analyses focused on TRB only. Public TRB sequences were compared against a database of over 3,600 sequences linked to responses to pathogens, tumor antigens, self-antigens and alloantigens.

The research as a whole found: Donor-recipient similarity was low at 1-2 months but increased during the first year, and donor CD8+ memory clones often dominated later blood repertoires. Across 45 patients, recipient CMV seropositivity and CMV reactivation were highly associated with TRB clonality; PTCy diversity was similar to CNI/methotrexate controls. The TRB repertoires of T cells infiltrating skin or the GI tract showed only limited overlap with the TRB repertoires found in blood.

Related bone marrow donors provided peripheral blood samples on the day of marrow donation. Peripheral blood and bone marrow mononuclear cells were isolated by Ficoll-Hypaque density centrifugation and were cryopreserved. CD4+ and CD8+ T cells, including naive and memory subsets, were sorted by FACS using a FACSAria II. V lost 1 base and J lost 8 bases, and the count of bases not matched to a germline gene is 5. CDR1 and CDR2, looked up from the germline V gene, are SGHDT and YYEEEE. The CDR3 sequence holds 14 residues, the cysteine and phenylalanine included. The read is trimmed to its CDR3 DNA, 42 bases read in frame from base 1. Genomic DNA was the input for TRB sequencing, which was run either with the immunoSEQ assay at survey resolution or with the hsTCRB kit. The study's processing was this. The immunoSEQ software handled the initial read processing, while the LymphoSeq R package was used for the repertoire analyses. Clonality was calculated as 1 minus normalized Shannon entropy, and the Gini coefficient was also calculated for each TRB dataset. Phenotypes of unsorted samples were inferred by mapping TRB sequences from sorted subsets of the recipient or donor onto the same recipient's unsorted samples. The table was pulled from immuneACCESS by TCRdb, which kept in-frame rearrangements only. Such tables lose some clones; where checked, under half of the loss comes from unresolved V genes, and the rest has no known cause. The V and J calls and clone size were taken over from that table, and D and trimming were inferred from the DNA. The sample table records 10,000 to 15,000 clones; around four fifths of these occur just once. The ten largest make up under 0.95% of the sample.

Turning to this clone: Its antigen is still unknown. Base qualities are missing; no much larger clone stands one base away.

Sequenced sample: memory CD4+ T cells sorted from PBMCs. Recombination connected TRBV5-6 to TRBJ1-4; 7 middle bases align to TRBD1. This clonotype was sampled from a man aged 50 to 60 in good health, CMV-negative, and a related stem cell transplant donor. The bases are TGTGCCAGCAGCTTGAACAGGGGTTCCGAAAAACTGTTTTTT. Its amino acids are CASSLNRGSEKLFF. Reference TRBV5-6 and TRBJ1-4 proteins supply the regions before and after the CDR3; the full variable domain is: DAGVTQSPTHLIKTRGQQVTLRCSPKSGHDTVSWYQQALGQGPQFIFQYYEEEERQRGNFPDRFSGHQFPNYSSELNVNALLLGDSALYLCASSLNRGSEKLFFGSGTQLSVL.